Presented here are 24 T cell receptor beta chains from one specimen sequenced in a study of blood T cell repertoires in COVID-19. Assay: immunoSEQ multiplex PCR; the TCRdb copy retains only in-frame clones and omits some. This sample has about 260,000 clones, with approximately 84% found just once. The sample consisted of peripheral blood. These receptors all come from a woman of 80 years or more with acute or convalescent COVID-19.

The V call is TRBV6-2 or TRBV6-3, the J call TRBJ1-5, with 10 bases aligning to TRBD1. CDR1 and CDR2 (germline): MNHEY, SVGEGT. The CDR3 is made up of 16 amino acids. Losses at the gene ends were 5 bases for V and 5 bases for J; bases not matched to a gene: 9. CDR3 protein: CASSTRDRGTDQPQHF. CDR3 in DNA: TGTGCCAGCAGTACCCGGGACAGGGGAACCGATCAGCCCCAGCATTTT.

The CDR3 region is CASSLPIMVRSNSGANVLTF. The DNA for the CDR3 is TGCGCCAGCAGCTTGCCTATAATGGTGAGATCGAACTCTGGGGCCAACGTCCTGACTTTC. The chain is built from TRBV5-1 and TRBJ2-6, with D unresolved. Per the germline V gene, CDR1 is SGHRS and CDR2 is YFSETQ. Trimming took 1 base from V and 0 from J, leaving 20 bases between them. The CDR3 totals 20 residues.

This clone has only a few counts. This CDR3 is CASSLRGSQPQHF. CDR3 coding DNA: TGTGCCAGCAGCTTGCGAGGATCTCAGCCCCAGCATTTT. The chain uses TRBV5-8 and TRBJ1-5, with D hard to call. The V and J ends lost 1 base and 6 bases respectively, with 8 bases between them. This CDR3 has 13 amino acids. Germline values: CDR1 SGHTS, CDR2 YDEGEE. The full variable domain, rest sourced from reference TRBV5-8 and TRBJ1-5, is EAGVTQSPTHLIKTRGQQATLRCSPISGHTSVYWYQQALGLGLQFLLWYDEGEERNRGNFPPRFSGRQFPNYSSELNVNALELEDSALYLCASSLRGSQPQHFGDGTRLSIL.

The chain recombines TRBV7-3 with TRBJ1-1; TRBD1 is a possible D gene (5 bases). CDR1 is SGHTA, CDR2 FQGTGA, per germline. Trimming pared 5 bases from V and 2 bases from J, leaving 9 bases between. The CDR3 is 13 amino acids. CDR3 nucleotides: TGTGCCAGCAGCCACCAGGGAAACACTGAAGCTTTCTTT. This gives the protein CASSHQGNTEAFF.

This rearrangement joins TRBV5-1 to TRBJ2-1; tentatively, D is TRBD2 (6 bases). V shed 0 bases and J shed 6 bases, with 13 bases lying between them. Per germline, CDR1 SGHRS and CDR2 YFSETQ. This CDR3 has 15 amino acids. The CDR3, as DNA: TGCGCCAGCAGCTTGGACGGGAGAGAGGTCAATGAGCAGTTCTTC. This translates into CASSLDGREVNEQFF.

The chain joins TRBV7-2 to TRBJ2-1; TRBD2 agrees at 12 bases. In germline, CDR1 is SGHTA, CDR2 FQGNSA. Losses at the gene ends were 4 bases for V and 2 bases for J; bases not matched to a gene: 6. The length of the CDR3 is 17 residues. The CDR3 region has the DNA TGTGCCAGCAGCTCTTGGACTAGCGGGATTACCTACAATGAGCAGTTCTTC. This translates into CASSSWTSGITYNEQFF.

The chain has TRBV3-1 (or the pseudogene TRBV3-2) and TRBJ1-4; D unresolved. This CDR3 is 15 amino acids long. The germline V gene encodes CDR1 LGHDT and CDR2 YNNKEL (reference sequence). Trimming took 4 bases from V and 0 from J, leaving 9 bases between them. The CDR3 here is CASSPRFSTNEKLFF. The CDR3 DNA follows: TGTGCCAGCAGCCCCCGTTTTTCAACTAATGAAAAACTGTTTTTT.

V and J are TRBV27 and TRBJ1-6, with 7 positions matching TRBD1. The CDR3 loop spans 15 amino acids. Germline V gene sequence: CDR1 MNHEY, CDR2 SMNVEV (reference sequence). The V gene end was trimmed by 6 bases and the J gene end by 7 bases; junction bases not matched to a gene: 9. CDR3 loop: CASRIPGGVNSPLHF. CDR3 DNA: TGTGCCAGCAGAATACCAGGGGGTGTCAATTCACCCCTCCACTTT.

J is TRBJ1-5 and V is TRBV15; a possible D gene is TRBD1 (6 bases). The CDR3 totals 15 residues. CDR1 LNHNV and CDR2 YYDKDF come from the germline V gene (reference sequence). The V end lost 0 bases, the J end lost 6 bases, and 12 bases lay between the germline ends. CDR3 coding DNA: TGTGCCACCAGCAGAGATGCAGGGGTGGGTCAGCCCCAGCATTTT. This translates into CATSRDAGVGQPQHF.

This clone has only a few counts. The rearrangement joins TRBV5-1 to TRBJ2-2; possible D gene TRBD1, 6 bases. CDR3 size: 15 residues. CDR1 SGHRS and CDR2 YFSETQ come from the germline V gene. V dropped 5 bases and J dropped 9 bases, with 20 bases sitting between them. Here the CDR3 reads CASSPTGTIIRELFF. Written as DNA, the CDR3 is TGCGCCAGCAGTCCGACCGGGACAATTATCCGGGAGCTGTTTTTT.

V is TRBV7-9 and J is TRBJ2-1; no reliable D call. V dropped 1 base and J dropped 0 bases, with 13 bases sitting between them. CDR1 is SEHNR and CDR2 is FQNEAQ in the germline V gene (reference sequence). The CDR3 sequence is 17 residues long. CDR3 region: CASSLVSGSSSYNEQFF. The CDR3 DNA is TGTGCCAGCAGCTTAGTTAGTGGTTCTAGCTCCTACAATGAGCAGTTCTTC.

The sample holds one count of this clone. The chain combines TRBV11-2 with TRBJ1-2; 7 bases match TRBD1. The CDR3 has 16 residues. CDR1 SGHAT and CDR2 FQNNGV come from the germline V gene. After removal of 6 bases from V and 4 bases from J, the junction contained 14 bases not matched to a gene. DNA of the CDR3: TGTGCCAGCAGGGATTTGAACAGGGGCGCCGTCTATGGCTACACCTTC. Residues: CASRDLNRGAVYGYTF.

This chain connects TRBV6-1 to TRBJ1-4; 7 positions match TRBD1. The CDR3 totals 15 residues. Losses at the gene ends were 6 bases for V and 0 bases for J; bases not matched to a gene: 4. Per germline, CDR1 MNHNS and CDR2 SASEGT. The CDR3 nucleotides read TGTGCCAGCAGCCACAGGGGTTCAACTAATGAAAAACTGTTTTTT. Its translation: CASSHRGSTNEKLFF.

The chain recombines TRBV28 with TRBJ1-4, with TRBD1 matching over 7 bases. V lost 6 bases and J lost 10; bases outside the gene matches: 14. Per the germline V gene, CDR1 is MDHEN and CDR2 is SYDVKM. The CDR3 runs to 15 residues. The DNA for the CDR3 is TGTGCCAGCAGCCAAATGAACAGGGGTGTAGGAAAACTGTTTTTT. Protein product: CASSQMNRGVGKLFF.

This sequence joins TRBV27 and TRBJ1-5; D gene ambiguous. The length of the CDR3 is 14 residues. V was pared by 3 bases and J by 1 base, with 7 bases between. Germline V lookup: CDR1 MNHEY, CDR2 SMNVEV (reference sequence). CDR3 amino acids: CASSFRGSNQPQHF. DNA of the CDR3: TGTGCCAGCAGTTTTAGAGGGAGCAATCAGCCCCAGCATTTT.

The chain is built from TRBV11-1 and TRBJ1-1; 11 nucleotides agree with TRBD1. The CDR3 extends over 16 amino acids. V lost 5 bases, J lost 4 bases, and 9 bases stayed unmatched. Germline values: CDR1 SGHAT, CDR2 FQDESV (reference sequence). This chain's CDR3 is CASSRTGGVRSTEAFF. CDR3 nucleotides: TGTGCCAGCAGCCGGACAGGGGGCGTTAGAAGCACTGAAGCTTTCTTT.

J is TRBJ2-5 and V is TRBV25-1; TRBD1 matches at 7 bases. In germline, CDR1 is MGHDK, CDR2 SYGVNS. J was trimmed by 5 bases and V by 11 bases; bases with no gene match: 14. This CDR3 has 14 residues. The CDR3 nucleotides read TGTGCCGTACAACTGAGACAGGGTTCGGAGACCCAGTACTTC. Translated, it gives CAVQLRQGSETQYF.

This clone has just a few counts. The chain employs TRBV4-1 and TRBJ1-2; 8 bases are a match to TRBD1. The CDR3 spans 16 residues. V was clipped by 4 bases and J by 4 bases; unmatched bases: 11. Germline CDR1 and CDR2: MGHRA and YSYEKL. The CDR3 DNA follows: TGCGCCAGCAGCCGGGGACAGGTGGAGGATTTCTATGGCTACACCTTC. It specifies CASSRGQVEDFYGYTF.

The chain is built from TRBV7-6 and TRBJ1-6, with TRBD1 as a possible D gene (5 bases). V lost 5 bases, J lost 6 bases, and 8 bases lay in between. The CDR3 length is 13 residues. From germline, CDR1 is SGHVS and CDR2 FNYEAQ. The chain's CDR3 is CASSLQANSPLHF. DNA of the CDR3: TGTGCCAGCAGCCTACAGGCTAATTCACCCCTCCACTTT.

The DNA for the CDR3 is TGTGCCACCTTAGCCCAACTAGCGGGAGAGGATACGCAGTATTTT. This translates into CATLAQLAGEDTQYF. The chain employs TRBV10-3 and TRBJ2-3; 11 bases agree with TRBD2. The CDR3 is 15 residues long. Germline lookup yields CDR1 ENHRY and CDR2 SYGVKD. Trimming at V came to 10 bases and at J to 6 bases, leaving 12 bases not matched to a gene.

This clone was seen a single time. This chain uses TRBV15 with TRBJ1-2, with 7 positions matching TRBD1. The CDR3 length is 19 residues. Per the germline V gene, CDR1 is LNHNV and CDR2 is YYDKDF (reference sequence). V was clipped by 4 bases and J by 7 bases; unmatched bases: 24. CDR3 coding DNA: TGTGCCACCAGCATGCTCGATAAGCTGGGACGTTCGGCAGGGGGTGGCTACACCTTC. This encodes CATSMLDKLGRSAGGGYTF.

This rearrangement joins TRBV7-6 to TRBJ2-5; 7 nucleotides match TRBD2. The ends lost 1 base at V and 5 bases at J; junction bases unmatched: 4. Germline V gives CDR1 SGHVS, CDR2 FNYEAQ. The CDR3 is 14 residues long. The CDR3 nucleotides are TGTGCCAGCAGCTTAGGGGGGGAGGGGGAGACCCAGTACTTC. Amino acids: CASSLGGEGETQYF.

The chain couples TRBV28 to TRBJ1-2; 9 positions agree with TRBD1. CDR1 MDHEN and CDR2 SYDVKM come from the germline V gene. Trimming took 6 bases from V and 6 from J; bases not matched to a gene: 8. CDR3 length equals 14 residues. DNA of the CDR3: TGTGCCAGCAGCCAAACCGGGACAGGGAATGGCTACACCTTC. Amino acids: CASSQTGTGNGYTF.

This clone was counted between two and nine times. This chain joins TRBV6-2 or TRBV6-3 and TRBJ2-7, with D possibly matching TRBD1 (6 bases). The CDR3 length is 17 residues. V lost 5 bases and J lost 1, with 21 bases in between. The germline gives CDR1 MNHEY, CDR2 SVGEGT. The CDR3 coding sequence is TGTGCCAGCAGTCAAACCCTCTCTATGACAGGTTCCTACGAGCAGTACTTC. It yields the protein CASSQTLSMTGSYEQYF.